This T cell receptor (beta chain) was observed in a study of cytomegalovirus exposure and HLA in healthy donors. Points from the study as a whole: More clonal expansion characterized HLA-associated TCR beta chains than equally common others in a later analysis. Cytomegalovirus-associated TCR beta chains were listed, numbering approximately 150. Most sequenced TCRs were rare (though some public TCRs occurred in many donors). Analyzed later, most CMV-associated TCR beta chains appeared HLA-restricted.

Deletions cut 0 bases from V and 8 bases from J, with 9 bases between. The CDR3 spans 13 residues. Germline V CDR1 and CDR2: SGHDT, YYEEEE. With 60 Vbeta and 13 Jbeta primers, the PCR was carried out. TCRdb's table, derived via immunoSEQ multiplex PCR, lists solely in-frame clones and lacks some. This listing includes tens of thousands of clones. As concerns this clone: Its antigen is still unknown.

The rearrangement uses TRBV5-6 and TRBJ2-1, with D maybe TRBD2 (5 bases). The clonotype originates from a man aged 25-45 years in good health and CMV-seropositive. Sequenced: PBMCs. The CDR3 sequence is CASSLAEGYEQFF. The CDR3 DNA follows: TGTGCCAGCAGCTTGGCCGAGGGTTATGAGCAGTTCTTC.